The T cell receptor beta chain under discussion was sequenced for a study of Ad26.COV2.S vaccination and SARS-CoV-2 variants. Only in-frame clones appear in the TCRdb table, and some are missing; sequencing was by immunoSEQ multiplex PCR. The sample includes approximately 400,000 clones, just over 90% of them seen just once. Looked up from germline, CDR1 is ENHRY and CDR2 is SYGVKD. This CDR3 is built from 13 residues. The ends were cut back, 9 bases at V and 1 base at J, with 13 bases in the middle. General study points: Total T cell responses were possibly underestimated by TCR breadth and depth analyses. Breadth measured for non-spike TCRs was similar across vaccine and placebo recipients. Vaccinees showed greater spike-specific TCR breadth than placebo recipients. There was reportedly substantial breadth in spike-specific CD8+ and CD4+ T cell responses after vaccination.

Comment on this clone: The antigen is not known.

The origin of this receptor is a human donor who had recovered from COVID-19. V gene TRBV10-3 combines with J gene TRBJ2-7; D remains unclear. The specimen was peripheral blood, collected after recovery from COVID-19. The CDR3 DNA is TGTGCCATGTCGACACACACATCCTACGAGCAGTACTTC. It specifies CAMSTHTSYEQYF.